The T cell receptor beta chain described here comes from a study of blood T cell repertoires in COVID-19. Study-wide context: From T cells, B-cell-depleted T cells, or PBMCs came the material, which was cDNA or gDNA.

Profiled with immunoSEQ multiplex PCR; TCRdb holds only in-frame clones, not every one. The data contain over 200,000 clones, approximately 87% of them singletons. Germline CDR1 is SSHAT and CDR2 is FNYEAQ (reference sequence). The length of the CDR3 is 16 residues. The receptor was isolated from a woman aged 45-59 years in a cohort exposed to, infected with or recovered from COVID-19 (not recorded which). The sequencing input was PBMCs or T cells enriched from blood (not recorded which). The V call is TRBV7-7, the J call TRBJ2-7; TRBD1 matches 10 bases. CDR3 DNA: TGTGCTTTACAGAACACCGGGACAGGGGTTTCCTACGAGCAGTACTTC. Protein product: CALQNTGTGVSYEQYF.